This is a list of T cell receptor beta chains from one sample in a study of blood T cell repertoires in COVID-19. TCRdb's table, derived via immunoSEQ multiplex PCR, lists solely in-frame clones and lacks some. The top ten clones hold 3.5% to 5% of a sample with more than 85,000 clones, 81% of them seen once. The sample comprised peripheral blood. Source of these receptors: a man between 60 and 70 years old with acute or convalescent COVID-19. Both conserved end residues are part of each CDR3. D genes are given only for firm matches. A clone size is listed for some rows: how often the clone was seen (once, few, many), or a class if it is expanded.

D: .; V: TRBV3-1/TRBV3-2; size: .; J: TRBJ2-7; CDR3: CASSQGTTSYEQYF; DNA: TGTGCCAGCAGCCAAGGGACTACCTCCTACGAGCAGTACTTC
D: .; V: TRBV10-3; size: .; J: TRBJ1-3; CDR3: CAISDRPGDGNTIYF; DNA: TGTGCCATCAGTGATAGACCAGGGGACGGAAACACCATATATTTT
D: .; V: TRBV4-1; size: .; J: TRBJ1-2; CDR3: CASSPGRGSGYGYTF; DNA: TGCGCCAGCAGCCCAGGGAGGGGCTCTGGCTATGGCTACACCTTC
D: .; V: TRBV7-8; size: .; J: TRBJ2-7; CDR3: CASSLNPRGTLYEQYF; DNA: TGTGCCAGCAGCTTAAATCCTCGGGGGACGCTCTACGAGCAGTACTTC
D: TRBD2; V: TRBV11-3; size: .; J: TRBJ2-1; CDR3: CASSSGTSGYNEQFF; DNA: TGTGCCAGCAGCTCCGGGACTAGCGGCTACAATGAGCAGTTCTTC
D: .; V: TRBV5-4; size: .; J: TRBJ2-1; CDR3: CASSLESYEQFF; DNA: TGTGCCAGCAGCTTGGAAAGCTATGAGCAGTTCTTC
D: TRBD1; V: TRBV4-1; size: .; J: TRBJ1-1; CDR3: CASSRGTVNTEAFF; DNA: TGCGCCAGCAGCCGGGGGACAGTGAACACTGAAGCTTTCTTT
D: .; V: TRBV27; size: .; J: TRBJ1-4; CDR3: CASSPLSSSNEKLFF; DNA: TGTGCCAGCAGTCCCCTCAGTTCTTCTAATGAAAAACTGTTTTTT
D: .; V: TRBV6-5; size: .; J: TRBJ1-2; CDR3: CASRAPEDYGYTF; DNA: TGTGCCAGCAGAGCCCCAGAGGACTATGGCTACACCTTC
D: TRBD1; V: TRBV5-6; size: .; J: TRBJ2-6; CDR3: CASSNLTGAGANVLTF; DNA: TGTGCCAGCAGCAACCTGACAGGGGCGGGGGCCAACGTCCTGACTTTC
D: .; V: TRBV7-9; size: .; J: TRBJ2-1; CDR3: CASSLGVNEQFF; DNA: TGTGCCAGCAGCTTAGGTGTAAATGAGCAGTTCTTC
D: TRBD1; V: TRBV24-1; size: few; J: TRBJ2-1; CDR3: CATSGGGQGWDEQFF; DNA: TGTGCCACCTCCGGGGGGGGACAGGGGTGGGATGAGCAGTTCTTC
D: .; V: TRBV7-8; size: .; J: TRBJ2-3; CDR3: CASSLARWGGGTDTQYF; DNA: TGTGCCAGCAGCTTAGCGCGGTGGGGGGGCGGCACAGATACGCAGTATTTT
D: .; V: TRBV18; size: .; J: TRBJ1-3; CDR3: CASSPSMPGAGNTIYF; DNA: TGTGCCAGCTCACCATCGATGCCAGGGGCTGGAAACACCATATATTTT
D: TRBD2; V: TRBV10-3; size: .; J: TRBJ2-1; CDR3: CAISRTSGGTNEQFF; DNA: TGTGCCATCAGTAGGACTAGCGGGGGCACGAATGAGCAGTTCTTC
D: .; V: TRBV2; size: .; J: TRBJ2-4; CDR3: CATRGEGRDLNIQYF; DNA: TGTGCCACGAGGGGGGAGGGTCGGGATTTAAACATTCAGTACTTC
D: .; V: TRBV2; size: .; J: TRBJ1-5; CDR3: CASSERGKFYQPQHF; DNA: TGTGCCAGCAGTGAACGGGGGAAGTTTTATCAGCCCCAGCATTTT
D: TRBD2; V: TRBV6-1; size: .; J: TRBJ2-1; CDR3: CASSDLAGPYNEQFF; DNA: TGTGCCAGCAGTGATCTAGCGGGGCCATACAATGAGCAGTTCTTC
D: TRBD1; V: TRBV5-8; size: medium-sized; J: TRBJ1-6; CDR3: CASSLAGQGVSPLHF; DNA: TGTGCCAGCAGCTTGGCAGGACAGGGGGTTTCACCCCTCCACTTT
D: .; V: TRBV7-2; size: once; J: TRBJ2-1; CDR3: CASSGAGTLHNEQFF; DNA: TGTGCCAGCAGCGGGGCCGGGACACTCCACAATGAGCAGTTCTTC
D: TRBD1; V: TRBV6-5; size: .; J: TRBJ2-7; CDR3: CASSGTDSSYEQYF; DNA: TGTGCCAGCTCCGGGACAGATAGCTCCTACGAGCAGTACTTC
D: TRBD2; V: TRBV19; size: .; J: TRBJ2-3; CDR3: CASRTSGDTQYF; DNA: TGTGCCAGTCGGACTAGCGGAGATACGCAGTATTTT
D: TRBD1; V: TRBV7-2; size: few; J: TRBJ1-2; CDR3: CASSPTGGKYGYTF; DNA: TGTGCCAGCAGCCCGACAGGGGGTAAATATGGCTACACCTTC
D: .; V: TRBV11-3; size: .; J: TRBJ1-2; CDR3: CASSLGPGTNYGYTF; DNA: TGTGCCAGCAGCTTAGGCCCCGGGACAAACTATGGCTACACCTTC
D: .; V: TRBV28; size: .; J: TRBJ1-1; CDR3: CASSPYQVNTEAFF; DNA: TGTGCCAGCAGCCCTTACCAGGTGAACACTGAAGCTTTCTTT
D: TRBD1; V: TRBV18; size: .; J: TRBJ1-6; CDR3: CASSPSMATGGNSPLHF; DNA: TGTGCCAGCTCACCAAGTATGGCGACAGGGGGGAATTCACCCCTCCACTTT
D: .; V: TRBV7-9; size: .; J: TRBJ2-3; CDR3: CASSSRLESTDTQYF; DNA: TGTGCCAGCAGCTCAAGGCTAGAAAGCACAGATACGCAGTATTTT
D: .; V: TRBV21-1; size: once; J: TRBJ2-2; CDR3: CASSKGTSGRRTSGELFF; DNA: TGTGCCAGCAGCAAAGGGACTAGCGGGAGACGAACAAGCGGGGAGCTGTTTTTT
D: TRBD1; V: TRBV11-2; size: .; J: TRBJ1-1; CDR3: CASSLGTGGAEAFF; DNA: TGTGCCAGCAGCCTGGGGACAGGGGGTGCTGAAGCTTTCTTT
D: TRBD1; V: TRBV24-1; size: .; J: TRBJ2-7; CDR3: CATSDPGQVQQYF; DNA: TGTGCCACCAGTGACCCCGGACAGGTACAGCAGTACTTC
D: .; V: TRBV27; size: once; J: TRBJ1-5; CDR3: CASSPLGGPNQPQHF; DNA: TGTGCCAGCAGTCCCCTAGGGGGACCCAATCAGCCCCAGCATTTT
D: TRBD1; V: TRBV5-1; size: .; J: TRBJ2-1; CDR3: CASGAGQGPGNEQFF; DNA: TGCGCCAGCGGCGCCGGACAGGGCCCGGGGAATGAGCAGTTCTTC
D: .; V: TRBV18; size: .; J: TRBJ1-1; CDR3: CASSPGGSASEAFF; DNA: TGTGCCAGCTCACCGGGGGGATCAGCCTCAGAAGCTTTCTTT
D: .; V: TRBV3-1/TRBV3-2; size: .; J: TRBJ1-2; CDR3: CASSQDRDNNYGYTF; DNA: TGTGCCAGCAGCCAAGATAGGGACAACAACTATGGCTACACCTTC
D: TRBD1; V: TRBV18; size: .; J: TRBJ1-1; CDR3: CASSLAGTGGRGTEAFF; DNA: TGTGCCAGCTCACTGGCCGGGACAGGGGGCCGGGGCACTGAAGCTTTCTTT